This record looks at one T cell receptor beta chain sequence and its context. The target antigen is unknown. Repertoires were generated with immunoSEQ multiplex PCR, while TCRdb's copy carries only in-frame clones and drops some. The data show some 2,000 clones, 77% seen once. Normal lung sampling was at least 3 cm from the tumour, as distant as possible. DNA was extracted from unsorted cell suspensions stored frozen. This specimen comes from a study of immune cell composition in non-small cell lung cancer. Study-level information: Most cases were lung adenocarcinoma or squamous cell carcinoma. Broader study findings: In adenocarcinoma, maximal tumour-associated clone frequency tracked TIL tumour reactivity. Tumour-reactive clones were not shown to match dominant in vivo tumour clones.

The CDR3 extends over 15 amino acids. The ends lost 6 bases at V and 1 base at J; junction bases unmatched: 4. The germline gives CDR1 SNHLY, CDR2 FYNNEI. The chain links TRBV2 to TRBJ2-2, with TRBD1 matching 8 bases. The source of this sequence is a human donor with non-small cell lung cancer. Sequencing was carried out using non-adjacent lung tissue. This CDR3 reads CASRRGTGNTGELFF. The CDR3 DNA follows: TGTGCCAGCAGGAGGGGGACAGGGAACACCGGGGAGCTGTTTTTT.